This TCR beta chain comes out of a study of response to subunit inactivated influenza vaccine. General observations from the study: Each seasonal influenza vaccination, the authors suggested, recruits few new T cells.

This clonotype was picked up a small number of times. As yet, its antigen is unknown. TCRdb itself ran the RT-PCR reads through MiXCR, one entry per CDR3 protein. The table has roughly 520,000 distinct CDR3 sequences, approximately 24% seen once. Deletions cut 1 base from V and 0 bases from J, with 19 bases between. CDR1 and CDR2 from the germline V gene are DFQATT and SNEGSKA (reference sequence). CDR3 length: 19 residues. The chain is built from TRBV20-1 and TRBJ2-6, with D possibly being TRBD2 (6 bases). The sequence was obtained from a middle-aged man who received an inactivated influenza vaccine. Source: CD4+ T cells sorted from PBMCs, taken roughly 5 days after vaccination. CDR3 sequence reads: CSARGRVGGKDSGANVLTF. CDR3 coding DNA: TGCAGTGCTAGAGGTAGGGTGGGAGGAAAGGACTCTGGGGCCAACGTCCTGACTTTC.